These 26 T cell receptor beta chains originate from one sample sequenced in a study of blood T cells in healthy people across ages. The second PCR ran roughly 7 to 11 cycles with a sample-barcoded 5' primer and J-beta primers. One entry per CDR3 protein results from TCRdb running MiXCR on the 5' RACE reads. This sample has 1.5 million to 2 million distinct CDR3 sequences; about 35% occur once, and the top ten carry about 10%. Sequencing was done on a sample of blood. The source of these receptors is a woman aged 25 to 39 in good health.

J is TRBJ2-4 and V is TRBV4-1; weak D call: TRBD1 (6 bases). Germline-derived CDR1 and CDR2 are MGHRA and YSYEKL. The CDR3 has 15 residues. V was shortened by 0 bases and J by 13 bases, with 19 bases between the two germline ends. CDR3 sequence reads: CASSQDPGPSRGQYF. CDR3 bases: TGCGCCAGCAGCCAAGATCCAGGGCCAAGTAGGGGGCAGTACTTC.

The chain is built from TRBV5-4 and TRBJ1-2; TRBD1 matches at 9 bases. V was pared by 3 bases and J by 4 bases, with 10 bases of the junction left unmatched. CDR3 size: 16 residues. Germline lookup yields CDR1 SGHNT and CDR2 YYREEE (reference sequence). The chain's CDR3 is CASSSPPGQGAYGYTF. CDR3 bases: TGTGCCAGCAGCTCCCCGCCGGGACAGGGTGCCTATGGCTACACCTTC.

The J gene is TRBJ1-1, the V gene TRBV20-1, with a tentative D call TRBD1 (6 bases). Germline CDR1 DFQATT, CDR2 SNEGSKA (reference sequence). V lost 0 bases to trimming and J lost 5 bases, with 13 bases between them. The CDR3 spans 14 residues. For the CDR3, the DNA is TGCAGTGCTAGAGATTTGACAGGCAAGACTGAAGCTTTCTTT. It is translated as CSARDLTGKTEAFF.

V usage is TRBV12-3 or TRBV12-4 and J usage is TRBJ1-6, with a possible D match to TRBD1 (5 bases). The CDR3 spans 14 residues. Trimming removed 4 bases at V and 5 bases at J, with 9 bases between. Here the CDR3 DNA reads TGTGCCAGCAGTTCAGGACACCATAATTCACCCCTCCACTTT. Protein product: CASSSGHHNSPLHF.

This clonotype was detected a few times. J is TRBJ2-7 and V is TRBV4-1; D is perhaps TRBD2 (5 bases). Germline V gene data show CDR1 as MGHRA and CDR2 as YSYEKL. The ends were cut back, 3 bases at V and 3 bases at J, with 9 bases in the middle. This CDR3 region has 13 residues. The DNA of the CDR3 is TGCGCCAGCAGCCACACGGCGGGCTACGAGCAGTACTTC. Translated: CASSHTAGYEQYF.

The rearrangement uses TRBV5-1 and TRBJ2-5, with 11 positions matching TRBD1. Germline CDR1 reads SGHRS; CDR2 reads YFSETQ. V shed 0 bases and J 2 bases; nucleotides not matched to a gene: 9. This CDR3 comprises 18 residues. CDR3 residues: CASSLGTGGPSGQETQYF. The CDR3 bases are TGCGCCAGCAGCTTGGGGACAGGGGGCCCCAGTGGACAAGAGACCCAGTACTTC.

The chain is built from TRBV5-1 and TRBJ2-5, with D possibly matching TRBD2 (6 bases). Per germline, CDR1 SGHRS and CDR2 YFSETQ. Trimming cost V 1 base and J 4 bases, with 20 bases left between them. The CDR3 covers 17 residues. In DNA form, the CDR3 reads TGCGCCAGCAGCTTGTTCGGTTTGGGCGGGGCCTCAGAGACCCAGTACTTC. Translating it yields CASSLFGLGGASETQYF.

This clonotype was seen ten or more times. The genes are TRBV29-1 and TRBJ2-1; D uncertain. The CDR3 sequence is 12 residues long. Trimming pared 3 bases from V and 4 bases from J, leaving 7 bases between. Per germline, CDR1 SQVTM and CDR2 ANQGSEA. CDR3 loop: CSVEKGYNEQFF. CDR3 nucleotide sequence: TGCAGCGTTGAGAAAGGGTACAATGAGCAGTTCTTC.

The genes are TRBV20-1 and TRBJ1-1; D remains ambiguous. The CDR3 extends over 11 amino acids. The germline CDR1 and CDR2 sequences are DFQATT and SNEGSKA (reference sequence). The V end lost 6 bases, the J end lost 1 base, and 6 bases lay between the germline ends. The CDR3 DNA follows: TGCAGTGCAACCTCGAACACTGAAGCTTTCTTT. This sequence encodes CSATSNTEAFF.

This clonotype was counted between two and nine times. This rearrangement joins TRBV4-1 to TRBJ2-2; 12 nucleotides line up with TRBD1. This CDR3 spans 18 amino acids. CDR1 and CDR2 (germline): MGHRA, YSYEKL. V dropped 4 bases and J dropped 7; count of bases not matched to a gene: 13. The CDR3 coding sequence is TGCGCCAGCAGCCCAACTCTCCGGGACAGGGGGCATGACGGGGAGCTGTTTTTT. Protein product: CASSPTLRDRGHDGELFF.

This clonotype has just a few counts. J is TRBJ2-7 and V is TRBV28; 12 nucleotides line up with TRBD2. The germline V gene has CDR1 MDHEN and CDR2 SYDVKM. V shed 6 bases and J 5 bases; nucleotides not matched to a gene: 8. The CDR3 has 15 residues. In DNA, the CDR3 is TGTGCCAGCAGACTCACTAGCGGGAGGCCCCACGAGCAGTACTTC. Residues: CASRLTSGRPHEQYF.

Only one count was recorded for this clonotype. The gene calls are TRBV20-1 and TRBJ1-2; 7 positions match TRBD1. V dropped 6 bases and J dropped 4; count of bases not matched to a gene: 5. CDR1 and CDR2 (germline): DFQATT, SNEGSKA (reference sequence). The CDR3 consists of 12 residues. CDR3 loop: CSAERDSYGYTF. The CDR3 DNA sequence: TGCAGTGCAGAAAGGGACAGCTATGGCTACACCTTC.

The CDR3 loop is CSARPGSGYTF. In DNA, the CDR3 is TGCAGTGCTAGACCCGGCTCTGGCTACACCTTC. V gene TRBV20-1 combines with J gene TRBJ1-2; no clear D gene. There are 11 residues in the CDR3. Trimming pared 2 bases from V and 7 bases from J, leaving 8 bases between. The V gene's germline CDR1 is DFQATT and CDR2 SNEGSKA (reference sequence).

Note on this clonotype: Since no conserved phenylalanine or tryptophan closes the CDR3, a read error is the likely cause. The J gene is TRBJ2-1, the V gene TRBV4-1; D unclear. This CDR3 contains 15 residues. Germline assignment: CDR1 MGHRA and CDR2 YSYEKL. This chain's CDR3 is CTSSPEINRWNEQFV. CDR3 in DNA: TGCACCAGCAGCCCCGAAATTAACCGATGGAATGAGCAGTTCGTC.

The J gene is TRBJ2-1, the V gene TRBV13; TRBD2 matches 8 bases. J was trimmed by 7 bases and V by 4 bases; bases with no gene match: 12. Germline lookup yields CDR1 PRHDT and CDR2 FYEKMQ (reference sequence). The CDR3 is made up of 16 amino acids. The CDR3 is CASSSQRGNLWNEQFF. CDR3 in DNA: TGTGCCAGCAGCTCTCAGCGGGGGAACCTATGGAATGAGCAGTTCTTC.

This clonotype was found a few times. The genes are TRBV7-6 and TRBJ2-1, with TRBD2 matching over 9 bases. Germline CDR1 is SGHVS and CDR2 is FNYEAQ. The CDR3 is 20 residues long. The V and J ends lost 5 bases and 3 bases, in that order; junction bases with no gene match: 20. CDR3 sequence: CASSLPAGTSSSDDYNEQFF. The CDR3 nucleotides are TGTGCCAGCAGCCTCCCAGCCGGGACTAGCTCTTCGGACGACTACAATGAGCAGTTCTTC.

CDR3 protein: CASSPGAGTGETQYF. CDR3 sequence (DNA): TGCGCCAGCAGCCCTGGGGCCGGGACGGGTGAGACCCAGTACTTC. The chain joins TRBV5-1 to TRBJ2-5; tentatively, D is TRBD1 or TRBD2 (5 bases each). This CDR3 is built from 15 residues. The V end was cut by 4 bases, the J end by 5 bases, with 18 bases between. CDR1 and CDR2 (germline): SGHRS, YFSETQ.

This rearrangement joins TRBV4-1 to TRBJ2-7, with 9 bases fitting TRBD1. J gave up 4 bases and V 0 bases, and 7 bases lay outside the gene matches. This CDR3 is built from 16 residues. Germline V gene lookup returns CDR1 MGHRA and CDR2 YSYEKL. In DNA, the CDR3 is TGCGCCAGCAGCCAAGATAGGCGACAGGGGGGGTACGAGCAGTACTTC. The encoded protein is CASSQDRRQGGYEQYF.

Regarding this clonotype: A junction boundary mismatches the germline segment, possibly from a read error. The V call is TRBV12-3 or TRBV12-4, the J call TRBJ2-3, with D hard to call. The CDR3 has 14 residues. The CDR3: CAGSFETPEDTQYF. CDR3 DNA: TGTGCCGGCAGTTTTGAGACTCCGGAAGATACGCAGTATTTT.

This clonotype was seen more than once but under ten times. The chain employs TRBV9 and TRBJ2-3, with unresolved D. CDR3 size: 13 residues. Germline loops: CDR1 SGDLS, CDR2 YYNGEE. V was cut by 0 bases and J by 5 bases, with 7 bases left in between. CDR3 coding DNA: TGTGCCAGCAGCGTAGCAGTGGAAGATACGCAGTATTTT. Protein product: CASSVAVEDTQYF.

This clonotype was seen a few times. The chain uses TRBV6-1 and TRBJ1-1; a weak D match, TRBD1 (5 bases). Germline V CDR1 and CDR2: MNHNS, SASEGT. V was cut by 5 bases and J by 6 bases, with 16 bases left in between. The CDR3 has 14 residues. The chain's CDR3 is CASSSGPGTAEAFF. The CDR3, as DNA: TGTGCCAGCAGTTCCGGTCCGGGGACGGCTGAAGCTTTCTTT.

This clonotype showed up just a few times. The J gene is TRBJ2-7, the V gene TRBV4-1; D gene unclear. V dropped 4 bases and J dropped 0 bases, with 10 bases sitting between them. This CDR3 has 14 amino acids. Germline lookup yields CDR1 MGHRA and CDR2 YSYEKL. The CDR3 region is CASSPNPLSYEQYF. DNA for the CDR3: TGCGCCAGCAGCCCTAACCCTCTCTCCTACGAGCAGTACTTC.

This clonotype was counted ten times or more. Sequence at one end of the junction differs from germline and may be a read error. The chain is built from TRBV5-1 and TRBJ1-1; TRBD1 might be the D (5 bases). This CDR3 spans 13 amino acids. The germline V gene encodes CDR1 SGHRS and CDR2 YFSETQ. This CDR3 reads CASSLERGTEAFF. CDR3 DNA: TGTGCCAGCAGCTTAGAGAGGGGTACTGAAGCTTTCTTT.

This clonotype was seen repeatedly, ten times or more. The V gene is TRBV4-1, the J gene TRBJ2-5; 8 bases agree with TRBD2. The germline V gene has CDR1 MGHRA and CDR2 YSYEKL. With 0 bases clipped from V and 10 bases from J, the junction kept 13 bases outside the gene matches. The CDR3 has 16 residues. In DNA form, the CDR3 reads TGCGCCAGCAGCCAAGAAACCGGGGGGGCTAGCGAGGACCAGTACTTC. Its translation is CASSQETGGASEDQYF.

The chain joins TRBV11-1 to TRBJ1-3, with unresolved D. CDR1 SGHAT and CDR2 FQDESV come from the germline V gene (reference sequence). The CDR3 loop spans 14 amino acids. V shed 3 bases and J shed 2 bases, with 8 bases lying between them. The CDR3 sequence: CASSFDGAGNTIYF. In DNA, the CDR3 is TGTGCCAGCAGCTTCGATGGGGCTGGAAACACCATATATTTT.

The genes are TRBV30 and TRBJ1-5; weak D call: TRBD1 (6 bases). With 3 bases removed from V and 3 bases from J, the gap between germline ends came to 15 bases. This CDR3 comprises 15 residues. The germline CDR1 and CDR2 sequences are GTSNPN and SVGIG (reference sequence). The CDR3 bases are TGTGCCTGGAGCGTTGGGGGGGCCCACAATCAGCCCCAGCATTTT. Translating it yields CAWSVGGAHNQPQHF.